The clone carrying this T cell receptor (beta chain) was counted ten times or more. Its specificity is not known. The sample belongs to a study of spatial heterogeneity in lung cancer. Sample time point: sample taken at primary tumor resection. Samples were obtained from 70 or so donors, all untreated early-stage non-small cell lung cancer patients. Overall study findings and caveats: Compared with follow-up, resection was when ubiquitous expanded tumor TCRs appeared in blood more.

TCRdb independently ran MiXCR on the 5' RACE reads; one entry per CDR3 protein. Of 60,000 to 90,000 distinct CDR3 sequences listed, under 8.5% are singletons. V was shortened by 0 bases and J by 6 bases, with 2 bases between the two germline ends. Per germline, CDR1 LGHNA and CDR2 YNFKEQ. The CDR3 spans 12 residues. The V call is TRBV4-2, the J call TRBJ2-2; no reliable D call. The sequencing used PBMCs, collected at surgery. The TCR sequence derives from a male donor with early-stage non-small cell lung cancer. The DNA of the CDR3 is TGTGCCAGCAGCCAAGACTCCGGGGAGCTGTTTTTT. Protein product: CASSQDSGELFF.